The 2 T cell receptor beta chains below were found in one sample sequenced in a study of blood T cell repertoires in COVID-19. Sequenced by immunoSEQ multiplex PCR; TCRdb stores in-frame clones only, minus some. The table has 130,000 to 150,000 clones, about nine tenths seen once; the top ten hold 30% to 45%. Sequenced input: peripheral blood. These receptor sequences come from a man in his fifties or sixties who had recovered from COVID-19.

The rearrangement links TRBV5-1 to TRBJ2-3, with 14 nucleotides matching TRBD2. V lost 0 bases to trimming and J lost 1 base; unmatched junction nucleotides: 7. This CDR3 contains 19 residues. Germline CDR1 reads SGHRS; CDR2 reads YFSETQ. CDR3 coding DNA: TGCGCCAGCAGCTTGGGACTAGCGGGGGGGCCTTTGGGCACAGATACGCAGTATTTT. Its protein is CASSLGLAGGPLGTDTQYF.

The chain employs TRBV27 and TRBJ1-2, with 9 bases aligning to TRBD1. The CDR3 length is 14 residues. Trimming cost V 5 bases and J 8 bases; bases outside gene matches: 9. The germline gives CDR1 MNHEY, CDR2 SMNVEV (reference sequence). The CDR3 here is CASSPRDRVFGYTF. CDR3 DNA: TGTGCCAGCAGTCCGAGGGACAGGGTCTTCGGCTACACCTTC.